One sample yielded the 4 T cell receptor beta chains listed below, sequenced in a study of OX40 agonist ivuxolimab in advanced cancers. Data came from immunoSEQ multiplex PCR; TCRdb stores just in-frame clones and leaves some out. This sample has about 59,000 clones, with 84% found just once. The material sequenced was CD4+ or CD8+ T cells sorted from blood, taken in a trial of the OX40 agonist ivuxolimab. Source of these receptors: an adult with an advanced solid tumor such as melanoma, head and neck, liver or kidney cancer.

The chain recombines TRBV5-4 with TRBJ1-2; D perhaps matches TRBD1 (5 bases). Germline loops: CDR1 SGHNT, CDR2 YYREEE (reference sequence). The CDR3 is 14 residues long. V lost 4 bases to trimming and J lost 2 bases, with 12 bases between them. The CDR3 region has the DNA TGTGCCAGCAGCGAAGGGACGGTCAACTATGGCTACACCTTC. Amino acid sequence: CASSEGTVNYGYTF.

The J gene is TRBJ2-1, the V gene TRBV7-2; 8 bases map to TRBD1. The germline gives CDR1 SGHTA, CDR2 FQGNSA. V lost 6 bases to trimming and J lost 5 bases; unmatched junction nucleotides: 6. The CDR3 spans 14 residues. As DNA, the CDR3 is TGTGCCAGCAGGGACAGGGATCGAGACAATGAGCAGTTCTTC. This codes for CASRDRDRDNEQFF.

The chain combines TRBV7-3 with TRBJ2-7; the D gene is possibly TRBD2 (6 bases). Germline V gene sequence: CDR1 SGHTA, CDR2 FQGTGA. Trimming removed 2 bases from V and 0 bases from J, with 11 bases in between. There are 15 residues in the CDR3. DNA of the CDR3: TGTGCCAGCAGCTTAGTAGGCGGGAACTCCTACGAGCAGTACTTC. It yields the protein CASSLVGGNSYEQYF.

The J gene is TRBJ1-2, the V gene TRBV4-1, with D perhaps TRBD1 (6 bases). CDR1 is MGHRA and CDR2 is YSYEKL in the germline V gene. V lost 4 bases and J 12 bases, leaving 18 bases between the germline ends. The CDR3 loop spans 13 amino acids. Here the CDR3 reads CASSPGNNRQDTF. CDR3 nucleotides: TGCGCCAGCAGCCCGGGAAATAACCGACAGGACACCTTC.